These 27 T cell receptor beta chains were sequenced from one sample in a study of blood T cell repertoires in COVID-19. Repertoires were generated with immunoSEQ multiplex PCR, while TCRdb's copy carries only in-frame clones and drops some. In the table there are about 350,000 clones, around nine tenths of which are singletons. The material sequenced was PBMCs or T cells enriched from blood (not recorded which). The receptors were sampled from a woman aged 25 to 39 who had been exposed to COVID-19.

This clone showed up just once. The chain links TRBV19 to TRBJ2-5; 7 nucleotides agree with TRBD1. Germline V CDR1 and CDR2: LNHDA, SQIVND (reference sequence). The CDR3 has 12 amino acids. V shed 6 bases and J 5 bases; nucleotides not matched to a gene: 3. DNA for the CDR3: TGTGCCAGTAGCCTGACAGGGGAGACCCAGTACTTC. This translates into CASSLTGETQYF.

The CDR3 spells CASSGRGQFGSPLHF. The CDR3 coding sequence is TGTGCCAGCAGCGGACGAGGACAGTTTGGTTCACCCCTCCACTTT. The rearrangement joins TRBV9 to TRBJ1-6; weak D call: TRBD1 (6 bases). The V gene lost 3 bases and the J gene lost 9 bases, with 16 bases spanning the gap. Germline V gene data show CDR1 as SGDLS and CDR2 as YYNGEE. The CDR3 runs to 15 residues.

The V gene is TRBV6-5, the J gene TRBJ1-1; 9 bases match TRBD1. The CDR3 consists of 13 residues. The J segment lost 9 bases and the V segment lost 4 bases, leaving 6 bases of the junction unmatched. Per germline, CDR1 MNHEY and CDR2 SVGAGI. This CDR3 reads CASSFGQGTKAFF. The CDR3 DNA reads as TGTGCCAGCAGTTTTGGACAGGGGACTAAAGCTTTCTTT.

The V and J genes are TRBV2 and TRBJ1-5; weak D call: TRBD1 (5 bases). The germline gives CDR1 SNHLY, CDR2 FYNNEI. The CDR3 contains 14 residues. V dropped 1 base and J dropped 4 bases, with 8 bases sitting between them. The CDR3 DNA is TGTGCCAGCAGTGAAGGGACATCGAATCAGCCCCAGCATTTT. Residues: CASSEGTSNQPQHF.

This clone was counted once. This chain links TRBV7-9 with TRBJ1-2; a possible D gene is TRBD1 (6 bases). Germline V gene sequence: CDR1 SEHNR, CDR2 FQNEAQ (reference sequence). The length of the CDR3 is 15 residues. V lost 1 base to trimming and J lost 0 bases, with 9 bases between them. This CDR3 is CASSLEDSSNYGYTF. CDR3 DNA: TGTGCCAGCAGCTTAGAGGACAGCTCTAACTATGGCTACACCTTC.

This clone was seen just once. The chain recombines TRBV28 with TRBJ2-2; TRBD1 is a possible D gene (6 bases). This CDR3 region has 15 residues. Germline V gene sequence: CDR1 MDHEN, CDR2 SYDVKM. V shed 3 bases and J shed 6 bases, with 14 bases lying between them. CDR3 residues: CASSFRGRPPGELFF. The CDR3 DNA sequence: TGTGCCAGCAGTTTCAGGGGCAGACCCCCCGGGGAGCTGTTTTTT.

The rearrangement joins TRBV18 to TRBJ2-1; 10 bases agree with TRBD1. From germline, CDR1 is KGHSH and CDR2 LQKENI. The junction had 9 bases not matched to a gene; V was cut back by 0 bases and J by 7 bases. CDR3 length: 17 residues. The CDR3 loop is CASSPPLGQGERNEQFF. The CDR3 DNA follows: TGTGCCAGCTCACCACCCCTTGGACAGGGGGAAAGGAATGAGCAGTTCTTC.

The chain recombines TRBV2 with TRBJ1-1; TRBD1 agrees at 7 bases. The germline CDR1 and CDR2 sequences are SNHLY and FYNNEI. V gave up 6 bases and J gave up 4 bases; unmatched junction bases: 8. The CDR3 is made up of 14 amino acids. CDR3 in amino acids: CASSEMTGSTEAFF. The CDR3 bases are TGTGCCAGCAGCGAAATGACAGGGTCCACTGAAGCTTTCTTT.

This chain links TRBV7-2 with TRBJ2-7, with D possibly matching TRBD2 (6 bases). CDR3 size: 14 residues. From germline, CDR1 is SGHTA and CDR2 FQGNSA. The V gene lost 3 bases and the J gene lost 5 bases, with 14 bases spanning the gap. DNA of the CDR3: TGTGCCAGCAGCTTCACCGGGACTTCCGACGAGCAGTACTTC. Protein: CASSFTGTSDEQYF.

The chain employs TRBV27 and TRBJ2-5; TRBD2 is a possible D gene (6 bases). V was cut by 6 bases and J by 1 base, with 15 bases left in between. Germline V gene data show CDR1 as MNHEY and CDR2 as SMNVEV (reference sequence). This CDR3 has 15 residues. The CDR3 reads CASRRSSALQETQYF. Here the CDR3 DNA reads TGTGCCAGCAGACGGTCTAGCGCCCTCCAAGAGACCCAGTACTTC.

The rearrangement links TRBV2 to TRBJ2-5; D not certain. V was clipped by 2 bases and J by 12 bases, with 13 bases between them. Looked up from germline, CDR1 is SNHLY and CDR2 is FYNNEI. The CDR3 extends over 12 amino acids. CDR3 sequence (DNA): TGTGCCAGCAGTGAAAGTAAGGAGCACGAGTACTTC. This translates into CASSESKEHEYF.

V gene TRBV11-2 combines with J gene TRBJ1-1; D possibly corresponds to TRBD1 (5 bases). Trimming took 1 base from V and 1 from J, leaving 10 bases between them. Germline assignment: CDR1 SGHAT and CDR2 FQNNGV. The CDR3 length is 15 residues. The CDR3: CASSLVGGWNTEAFF. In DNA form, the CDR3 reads TGTGCCAGCAGCTTAGTGGGGGGGTGGAACACTGAAGCTTTCTTT.

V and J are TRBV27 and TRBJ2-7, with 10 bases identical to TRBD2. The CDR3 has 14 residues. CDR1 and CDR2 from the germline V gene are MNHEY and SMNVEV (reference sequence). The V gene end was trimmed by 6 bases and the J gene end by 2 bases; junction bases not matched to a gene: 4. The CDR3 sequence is CASSPGLATYEQYF. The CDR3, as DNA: TGTGCCAGCAGCCCGGGACTAGCGACCTACGAGCAGTACTTC.

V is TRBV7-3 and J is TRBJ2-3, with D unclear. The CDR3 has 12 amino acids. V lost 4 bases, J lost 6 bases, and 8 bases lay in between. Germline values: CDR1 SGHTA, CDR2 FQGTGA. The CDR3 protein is CASSSHEDTQYF. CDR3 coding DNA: TGTGCCAGCAGCTCCCACGAGGATACGCAGTATTTT.

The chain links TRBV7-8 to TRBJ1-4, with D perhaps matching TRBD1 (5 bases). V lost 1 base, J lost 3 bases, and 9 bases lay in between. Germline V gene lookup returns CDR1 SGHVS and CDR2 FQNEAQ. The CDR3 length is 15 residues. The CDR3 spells CASSLEGISNEKLFF. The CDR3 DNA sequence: TGTGCCAGCAGCTTAGAGGGGATCTCTAATGAAAAACTGTTTTTT.

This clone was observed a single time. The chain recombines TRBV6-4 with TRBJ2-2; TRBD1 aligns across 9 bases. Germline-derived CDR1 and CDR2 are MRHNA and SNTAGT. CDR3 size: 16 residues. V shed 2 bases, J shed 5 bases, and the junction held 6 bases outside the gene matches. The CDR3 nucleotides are TGTGCCAGCAGTGACACGCACAGGGGGCATACCGGGGAGCTGTTTTTT. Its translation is CASSDTHRGHTGELFF.

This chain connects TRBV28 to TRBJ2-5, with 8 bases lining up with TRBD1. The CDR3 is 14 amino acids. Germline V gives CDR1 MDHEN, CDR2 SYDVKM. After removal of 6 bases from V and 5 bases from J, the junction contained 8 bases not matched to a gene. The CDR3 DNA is TGTGCCAGCAGCCCCTCGACAGGGGATGAGACCCAGTACTTC. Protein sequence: CASSPSTGDETQYF.

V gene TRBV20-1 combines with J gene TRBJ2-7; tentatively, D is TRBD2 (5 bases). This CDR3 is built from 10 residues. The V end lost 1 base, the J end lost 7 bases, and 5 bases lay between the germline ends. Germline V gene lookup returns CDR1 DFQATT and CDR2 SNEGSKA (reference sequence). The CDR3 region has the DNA TGCAGTGCTAGAGGAGGGGAGCAGTACTTC. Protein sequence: CSARGGEQYF.

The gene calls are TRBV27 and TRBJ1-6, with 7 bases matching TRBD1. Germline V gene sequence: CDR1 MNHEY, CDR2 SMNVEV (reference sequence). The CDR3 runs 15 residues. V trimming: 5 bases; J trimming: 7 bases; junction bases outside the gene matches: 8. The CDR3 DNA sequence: TGTGCCAGCAGTCCCCTGGACAGGTCCAATTCACCCCTCCACTTT. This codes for CASSPLDRSNSPLHF.

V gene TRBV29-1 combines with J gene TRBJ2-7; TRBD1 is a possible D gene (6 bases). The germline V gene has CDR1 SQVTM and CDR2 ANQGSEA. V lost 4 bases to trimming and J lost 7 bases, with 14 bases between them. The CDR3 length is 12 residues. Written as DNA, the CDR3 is TGCAGCGTTGCGGCTACAGGGTTTGAGCAGTACTTC. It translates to CSVAATGFEQYF.

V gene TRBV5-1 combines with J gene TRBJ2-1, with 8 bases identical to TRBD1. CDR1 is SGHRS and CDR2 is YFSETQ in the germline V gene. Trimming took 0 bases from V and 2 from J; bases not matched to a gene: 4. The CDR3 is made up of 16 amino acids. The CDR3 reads CASSLDRTGTYNEQFF. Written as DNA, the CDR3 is TGCGCCAGCAGCTTGGATCGGACAGGGACCTACAATGAGCAGTTCTTC.

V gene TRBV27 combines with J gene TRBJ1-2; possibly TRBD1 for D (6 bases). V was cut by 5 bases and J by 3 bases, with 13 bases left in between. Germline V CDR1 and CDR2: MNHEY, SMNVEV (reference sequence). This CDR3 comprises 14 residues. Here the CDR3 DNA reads TGTGCCAGCAGTCCACAGGGAATTGACTATGGCTACACCTTC. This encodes CASSPQGIDYGYTF.

The CDR3 loop reads CASSSSRERERGGLSYEQYF. The CDR3 nucleotides are TGTGCCAGCAGCTCCAGCCGGGAGCGGGAGAGGGGGGGCCTCTCCTACGAGCAGTACTTC. The V and J genes are TRBV9 and TRBJ2-7; TRBD2 agrees at 8 bases. CDR1 is SGDLS, CDR2 YYNGEE, per germline. The CDR3 is 20 residues long. The trim removed 4 bases at V and 0 bases at J, leaving 21 bases unmatched. The full variable domain, with the rest looked up from reference TRBV9 and TRBJ2-7, is DSGVTQTPKHLITATGQRVTLRCSPRSGDLSVYWYQQSLDQGLQFLIQYYNGEERAKGNILERFSAQQFPDLHSELNLSSLELGDSALYFCASSSSRERERGGLSYEQYFGPGTRLTVT.

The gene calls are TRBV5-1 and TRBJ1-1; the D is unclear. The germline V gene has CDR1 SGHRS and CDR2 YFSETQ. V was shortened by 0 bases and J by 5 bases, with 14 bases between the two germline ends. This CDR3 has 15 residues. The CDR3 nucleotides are TGCGCCAGCAGCTTGGATTGGCCAGGTGGGACTGAAGCTTTCTTT. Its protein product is CASSLDWPGGTEAFF.

The CDR3 reads CASSPGIKNIQYF. For the CDR3, the DNA is TGTGCCAGCAGCCCAGGAATTAAAAACATTCAGTACTTC. This chain uses TRBV11-3 with TRBJ2-4, with unresolved D. CDR3 length: 13 amino acids. The V gene lost 5 bases and the J gene lost 4 bases, with 9 bases spanning the gap. Germline CDR1 reads SGHNT; CDR2 reads YENEEA.

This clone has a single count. The CDR3 is CASSLDSRTGNTIYF. In DNA form, the CDR3 reads TGCGCCAGCAGCTTAGACAGTCGTACTGGAAACACCATATATTTT. This chain links TRBV5-1 with TRBJ1-3; perhaps TRBD1 as D (5 bases). The CDR3 has 15 residues. V lost 2 bases and J 2 bases, leaving 11 bases between the germline ends. Germline loops: CDR1 SGHRS, CDR2 YFSETQ. Complete variable domain (other parts from reference TRBV5-1 and TRBJ1-3): KAGVTQTPRYLIKTRGQQVTLSCSPISGHRSVSWYQQTPGQGLQFLFEYFSETQRNKGNFPGRFSGRQFSNSRSEMNVSTLELGDSALYLCASSLDSRTGNTIYFGEGSWLTVV.

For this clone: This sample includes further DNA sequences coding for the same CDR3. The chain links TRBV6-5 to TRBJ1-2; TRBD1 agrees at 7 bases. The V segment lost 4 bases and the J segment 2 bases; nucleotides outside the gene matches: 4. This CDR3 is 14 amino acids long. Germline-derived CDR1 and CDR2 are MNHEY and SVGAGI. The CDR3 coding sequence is TGTGCCAGCAGTTCAGACAGGGACAACTATGGCTACACCTTC. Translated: CASSSDRDNYGYTF.